This TCR beta chain was profiled in a study of blood T cell repertoires in COVID-19 (dated by TCRdb to 2019 to 2021). Concerning the study at large: Samples covering the acute and convalescent phases of COVID-19 were provided by collaborators in the United States, Italy and Spain. Nearly every sample came with metadata listing a de-identified subject ID, COVID-19 status, age in years and sex. The prospective study material was composed of cDNA or gDNA derived from T cells, B-cell-depleted T cells, or PBMCs. Where available, HLA class I and class II types were obtained from metadata supplied by the sample provider rather than from assay-based typing. The repertoires were released in a freely available public database intended as a resource for research on the immune response to SARS-CoV-2. Deeply sampled blood TCRbeta repertoires from subjects exposed to, actively infected with, or recovered from COVID-19 were included in the dataset. Samples came from the ongoing ImmuneRACE study (first 160 participants) plus 1,254 subjects from 6 global collaborators. Results the study describes overall, beyond this receptor: How much clinical and demographic metadata was included differed by source and by participant, and the metadata was provided uncurated.

On this clone: The antigen it recognizes is unknown. Base quality data are lacking; no much larger clone is found one base away.

V is clipped by 0 bases and J by 5 bases, and the sequence between their germline boundaries is 11 bases long. The CDR3 runs 14 residues from the cysteine to the phenylalanine. Left in the record is the CDR3 DNA by itself, 42 bases read in frame from the first base. From a lookup of the germline V gene, CDR1 and CDR2 are SGHRS and YFSETQ. TCRbeta CDR3 regions were amplified from genomic DNA by means of the immunoSEQ Assay, a bias-controlled multiplex PCR. Per the source publication's procedure: The number of nucleated cells in each sample was estimated by amplification of reference gene primers within the assay. Sequence reads were collapsed and filtered to measure the absolute abundance of every unique TCRbeta CDR3 rearrangement. For each sample, productive Simpson clonality was calculated as the square root of Simpson's diversity index over productive rearrangements. TCRdb limited this immuneACCESS table to in-frame rearrangements with V and J called. A share of clones is missing; checked studies link under half to unresolved V genes, and the rest is unexplained. V, J and clone size were drawn from that table, and D and trimming were deduced from the DNA. This sample holds about 95,000 clones; approximately 87% were observed only once. The top ten constitute about 18% of the sample.

Whole blood was collected in K2EDTA tubes by collaborating institutions according to the institutions' own protocols. Collaborator samples were shipped for TCRbeta analysis as frozen whole blood, isolated PBMCs, or DNA extracted from either sample type. Recombination joined TRBV5-1 with TRBJ2-5; the D region possibly corresponds to TRBD2 (5 bases align). Input material: peripheral blood. The origin of this receptor is a human donor in a cohort sampled during active COVID-19. The DNA is as follows: TGCGCCAGCAGCTTGGGAGGGTTAATCGAGACCCAGTACTTC. The translation is CASSLGGLIETQYF.